This T cell receptor beta chain derives from a study of cytomegalovirus exposure and HLA in healthy donors. Note on this clone: The antigen is not known.

Study-level points and caveats: CMV antigen specificity of three CMV-associated chains was confirmed in vitro.

The table came from immunoSEQ multiplex PCR; TCRdb's copy has only in-frame clones and leaves some out. In the table there are under 200,000 clones, about 81% of which are singletons. The V end was cut by 1 base, the J end by 5 bases, with 8 bases between. The length of the CDR3 is 13 residues. Germline loops: CDR1 SGHNT, CDR2 YENEEA. This clonotype was obtained from a woman between 25 and 40 years old in good health and CMV-seronegative. Sequenced: PBMCs. J is TRBJ2-5 and V is TRBV11-3; unclear D gene. CDR3 bases: TGTGCCAGCAGCTTAGGTATCCAGGAGACCCAGTACTTC. Its translation: CASSLGIQETQYF. The full variable domain, with the rest looked up from reference TRBV11-3 and TRBJ2-5, is EAGVVQSPRYKIIEKKQPVAFWCNPISGHNTLYWYLQNLGQGPELLIRYENEEAVDDSQLPKDRFSAERLKGVDSTLKIQPAELGDSAVYLCASSLGIQETQYFGPGTRLLVL.